This T cell receptor (beta chain) was obtained from a study of OX40 agonist ivuxolimab in advanced cancers. For the study at large: Patients were treated with intravenous ivuxolimab, dosed at 0.01 to 10 mg/kg and infused every 2 weeks.

Data came from immunoSEQ multiplex PCR; TCRdb stores just in-frame clones and leaves some out. The sample lists about 56,000 clones, approximately 79% occurring once. Germline V CDR1 and CDR2: LNHDA, SQIVND (reference sequence). V was clipped by 6 bases and J by 2 bases, with 15 bases between them. The CDR3 runs 15 residues. Samples of blood were obtained at baseline, on cycle 4 day 1, and on cycle 7 day 1. The study's findings and limits: Dose levels from 0.1 to 3.0 mg/kg saw CD4+ and CD8+ blood T cells expand clonally by week 6.

As regards this clone: Its antigen is unknown.

The gene calls are TRBV19 and TRBJ2-3; D is tentatively TRBD1 or TRBD2 (6 bases each). The starting material was CD4+ or CD8+ T cells sorted from blood, obtained in a trial of the OX40 agonist ivuxolimab. The source of this sequence is an adult with an advanced solid tumor such as melanoma, head and neck, liver or kidney cancer. The CDR3 loop is CASSDPGGLTDTQYF. The CDR3 region has the DNA TGTGCCAGTAGCGACCCCGGGGGCCTCACAGATACGCAGTATTTT.